A selection of T cell receptor beta chains follows, all from one sample in a study of cytomegalovirus exposure and HLA in healthy donors. Produced via immunoSEQ multiplex PCR; TCRdb's table is partial and in-frame only. In the table there are some 250,000 clones, roughly 91% of which are singletons. The sequencing input was PBMCs. The receptors come from a woman in her 30s in good health and CMV-seronegative. Both conserved end residues are trimmed from each CDR3.

J,V,CDR3
TRBJ2-7,TRBV29-1,SVVAATGGPNEQY
TRBJ2-1,TRBV2,ASTRGTVYNEQF
TRBJ2-3,TRBV6-4,ASSDTGGTDTQY
TRBJ2-1,TRBV27,ASSLVRRRDNEQF
TRBJ2-5,TRBV7-8,ASSPMQETQY
TRBJ2-1,TRBV27,ASSSRLDRLSDEQF
TRBJ2-3,TRBV4-2,ASSQDWVTSGSTTDTQY
TRBJ2-2,TRBV11-3,ASSLWTGELF
TRBJ1-1,TRBV2,ASSPGQRNTEAF
TRBJ2-7,TRBV5-1,ASSLGLESYEQY
TRBJ1-2,TRBV19,ASSFLTGDVSYYGYT
TRBJ2-7,TRBV9,ASSVGTGVSEQY
TRBJ2-2,TRBV2,ASSVGQGDTGELF
TRBJ2-7,TRBV7-9,ASSLTHREAYEQY
TRBJ2-7,TRBV9,ASAPGSRYEQY
TRBJ2-1,TRBV27,ASSYDGGTSYNEQF
TRBJ1-2,TRBV5-6,ASSLASGSAYGYT